What follows are 20 T cell receptor beta chains derived from one specimen sequenced in a study of blood T cells in healthy people across ages. The second PCR ran roughly 6 to 11 cycles with a sample-barcoded 5' primer and J-beta primers. TCRdb analysed the 5' RACE reads with MiXCR anew, one entry per CDR3 protein. Counted here are approximately 760,000 distinct CDR3 sequences, 20% to 30% occurring once; the ten biggest clones make up 8% to 10%. These data also featured in a second study, about T cells of mothers and their children.

Material: blood. The receptor set was obtained from a boy aged 5-17 years in good health.

This rearrangement joins TRBV27 to TRBJ2-3; the match to TRBD2 covers 12 bases. This CDR3 comprises 19 residues. J lost 0 bases, V lost 7 bases, and 14 bases had no gene match. Germline values: CDR1 MNHEY, CDR2 SMNVEV (reference sequence). The CDR3 bases are TGTGCCAGCATAATCATCTCTAGCGGGAGGGGGACGAGCACAGATACGCAGTATTTT. It encodes CASIIISSGRGTSTDTQYF.

This chain uses TRBV3-1 with TRBJ2-5; TRBD2 aligns across 11 bases. The J call may not be correct, given that the DNA end is closer to TRBJ2-1. CDR3 length: 17 residues. Germline V gives CDR1 LGHDT, CDR2 YNNKEL (reference sequence). The CDR3 region has the DNA TGTGCCAGCAGCCAAGATCTTAGCGGGAGGGCCGGGAATGAGCAGTTCTTC. It codes for CASSQDLSGRAGNEQFF.

The gene calls are TRBV2 and TRBJ2-3; D is perhaps TRBD1 (5 bases). Trimming took 5 bases from V and 4 from J, leaving 13 bases between them. From germline, CDR1 is SNHLY and CDR2 FYNNEI. The CDR3 consists of 14 residues. The CDR3: CASSPSTRADTQYF. The CDR3 DNA reads as TGTGCCAGCAGTCCCTCGACCAGGGCAGATACGCAGTATTTT.

The V and J genes are TRBV10-3 and TRBJ2-3; weak D call: TRBD1 (6 bases). V was trimmed by 10 bases and J by 3 bases, leaving 17 bases between them. Germline assignment: CDR1 ENHRY and CDR2 SYGVKD. CDR3 size: 14 residues. The CDR3 DNA reads as TGTGCCACTACCCGGGACACTGGTACAGATACGCAGTATTTT. Protein sequence: CATTRDTGTDTQYF.

This clonotype turned up a few times. The J gene is TRBJ1-1, the V gene TRBV6-2 or TRBV6-3; maybe TRBD1 (5 bases). Germline V lookup: CDR1 MNHEY, CDR2 SVGEGT. Trimming stripped 2 bases from V and 4 bases from J, with 11 bases between. The CDR3 loop spans 14 amino acids. The CDR3 loop reads CASSYAGGSTEAFF. The CDR3 region has the DNA TGTGCCAGCAGTTACGCGGGGGGTAGCACTGAAGCTTTCTTT.

The CDR3 DNA is TGTGCCAGCATGTCGCCGGCAGGGGGCAATGAGCAGTTCTTC. It translates to CASMSPAGGNEQFF. J is TRBJ2-5 and V is TRBV25-1, with TRBD1 identical over 7 bases. The better agreement between TRBJ2-1 and the DNA end casts doubt on the J call. This CDR3 has 14 residues. The V gene's germline CDR1 is MGHDK and CDR2 SYGVNS.

This clonotype was seen a handful of times. This chain connects TRBV28 to TRBJ1-6, with TRBD1 matching 7 bases. The CDR3 has 15 residues. Losses at the gene ends were 8 bases for V and 6 bases for J; bases not matched to a gene: 10. Germline V gene data show CDR1 as MDHEN and CDR2 as SYDVKM. CDR3 region: CASEMRDRANSPLHF. The CDR3 DNA reads TGTGCCAGCGAGATGAGGGACAGAGCTAATTCACCCCTCCACTTT.

This clonotype has a count of ten or more. The V call is TRBV12-3 or TRBV12-4, the J call TRBJ1-2; TRBD1 might be the D (5 bases). V shed 6 bases and J shed 8 bases, with 10 bases lying between them. This CDR3 region has 11 residues. CDR3 sequence reads: CASSFGGGYTF. The CDR3 region has the DNA TGTGCCAGCAGCTTTGGGGGGGGCTACACCTTC.

V and J are TRBV4-3 and TRBJ2-7; 10 nucleotides match TRBD1. The CDR3 covers 15 residues. Looked up from germline, CDR1 is LGHNA and CDR2 is YSLEER. The trim removed 3 bases at V and 4 bases at J, leaving 6 bases unmatched. The CDR3 reads CASSQAGTGEYEQYF. The CDR3 nucleotides read TGCGCCAGCAGCCAGGCCGGGACAGGGGAATACGAGCAGTACTTC.

This clonotype was observed a handful of times. The J gene is TRBJ2-5, the V gene TRBV5-6; D may be TRBD2 (5 bases). Matching the DNA end better, TRBJ2-7 makes the J call doubtful. This CDR3 is 15 amino acids long. CDR1 is SGHDT and CDR2 is YYEEEE in the germline V gene. CDR3 loop: CASSLIGRNLAEQYF. In nucleotides, the CDR3 is TGTGCCAGCAGCTTGATAGGGCGGAACCTAGCCGAGCAGTACTTC.

J is TRBJ1-1 and V is TRBV11-2, with D possibly TRBD1 on 5 matching bases. Between the trimmed V and J ends, which lost 5 bases and 3 bases, there was a span of 16 bases. The CDR3 contains 15 residues. CDR1 SGHAT and CDR2 FQNNGV come from the germline V gene. CDR3 sequence reads: CASSPPSRVDTEAFF. Here the CDR3 DNA reads TGTGCCAGCAGCCCCCCCAGCAGGGTAGACACTGAAGCTTTCTTT.

Only a few counts were recorded for this clonotype. This sequence joins TRBV4-1 and TRBJ2-2, with a weak D call TRBD1 (5 bases). Germline V lookup: CDR1 MGHRA, CDR2 YSYEKL. This CDR3 is 15 amino acids long. V lost 3 bases, J lost 1 base, and 9 bases lay in between. Here the CDR3 reads CASSQIQGNTGELFF. The CDR3 DNA reads TGCGCCAGCAGCCAGATCCAGGGGAACACCGGGGAGCTGTTTTTT.

A few counts support this clonotype. The V call is TRBV29-1, the J call TRBJ2-1, with 11 bases identical to TRBD2. V shed 7 bases and J 10 bases; nucleotides not matched to a gene: 12. The CDR3 consists of 14 residues. CDR1 and CDR2 (germline): SQVTM, ANQGSEA. The CDR3 DNA is TGCAGCGCGAATAGCGGGAGGGCCCTTTGGGAGCAGTTCTTC. Translating gives CSANSGRALWEQFF.

This clonotype has a handful of counts. This sequence joins TRBV13 and TRBJ1-2; D gene ambiguous. Germline V CDR1 and CDR2: PRHDT, FYEKMQ (reference sequence). V gave up 2 bases and J gave up 3 bases, with 10 bases separating them. CDR3 length: 14 amino acids. DNA of the CDR3: TGTGCCAGCAGCTTATATGGGGAATACTATGGCTACACCTTC. It codes for CASSLYGEYYGYTF.

CDR3 protein: CASRSKTSGRNNEQYF. For the CDR3, the DNA is TGTGCCAGCAGGAGTAAGACTAGCGGGAGGAACAACGAGCAGTACTTC. This chain links TRBV12-3 or TRBV12-4 with TRBJ2-7; the match to TRBD2 covers 13 bases. This CDR3 has 16 amino acids. V gave up 6 bases and J gave up 5 bases; unmatched junction bases: 10.

The CDR3 DNA reads TGCAGCGTCCTCGAACCGGGACAGCTTAATGAAAAACTGTTTTTT. Translation: CSVLEPGQLNEKLFF. V gene TRBV29-1 combines with J gene TRBJ1-4, with 7 bases identical to TRBD1. Germline loops: CDR1 SQVTM, CDR2 ANQGSEA. J was trimmed by 4 bases and V by 6 bases; bases with no gene match: 11. The CDR3 extends over 15 amino acids.

This chain connects TRBV7-9 to TRBJ1-5; D gene uncertain. The CDR3 runs to 13 residues. Trimming shortened V by 0 bases and J by 7 bases, and 7 bases separated the two germline ends. Germline CDR1 SEHNR, CDR2 FQNEAQ (reference sequence). The CDR3 nucleotides are TGTGCCAGCAGCTTAGCGCACGAACAGCCCCAGCATTTT. This translates into CASSLAHEQPQHF.

V gene TRBV12-3 or TRBV12-4 combines with J gene TRBJ2-1, with 11 nucleotides matching TRBD2. The end of the DNA is better explained by TRBJ2-5, so the J call may be wrong. The CDR3 has 14 residues. CDR3 residues: CASELAGVLETQYF. Written as DNA, the CDR3 is TGTGCCAGCGAACTAGCGGGAGTTCTGGAGACCCAGTACTTC.

The rearrangement links TRBV4-1 to TRBJ2-3; 8 bases map to TRBD2. The V gene's germline CDR1 is MGHRA and CDR2 YSYEKL. The CDR3 spans 17 residues. V lost 0 bases to trimming and J lost 4 bases; unmatched junction nucleotides: 9. CDR3 DNA sequence: TGCGCCAGCAGCCAAGATCTTGCGGGAGGTGGGGCAGATACGCAGTATTTT. Protein: CASSQDLAGGGADTQYF.

The chain employs TRBV5-1 and TRBJ2-7; 8 nucleotides match TRBD2. CDR1 and CDR2 from the germline V gene are SGHRS and YFSETQ. This CDR3 is 15 amino acids long. Trimming took 4 bases from V and 2 from J; bases not matched to a gene: 8. The CDR3 reads CASSISGNAPYEQYF. The CDR3 DNA reads as TGCGCCAGCAGCATTAGCGGGAATGCCCCCTACGAGCAGTACTTC.